Detailed here is one T cell receptor beta chain. Its antigen is currently unknown. V was trimmed by 4 bases and J by 2 bases, leaving 11 bases between them. The germline gives CDR1 SEHNR, CDR2 FQNEAQ (reference sequence). This CDR3 comprises 14 residues. This specimen belongs to a study of T cell repertoires in cytomegalovirus infection. A single record per CDR3 protein comes from TCRdb applying MiXCR to the reads. The profile shows 570,000 or so distinct CDR3 sequences, around two fifths of them singletons. The clonotype comes from a human donor in good health (CMV status not recorded). Some clones in this sample may be carry-over from other donors' samples. The chain carries TRBV7-9 and TRBJ1-2; D not certain. Sequencing used cultured PBMCs, obtained from culture after CMV antigen stimulation. The CDR3 loop is CASSSGQLNYGYTF. CDR3 DNA: TGTGCCAGCAGCTCCGGCCAGCTAAACTATGGCTACACCTTC.